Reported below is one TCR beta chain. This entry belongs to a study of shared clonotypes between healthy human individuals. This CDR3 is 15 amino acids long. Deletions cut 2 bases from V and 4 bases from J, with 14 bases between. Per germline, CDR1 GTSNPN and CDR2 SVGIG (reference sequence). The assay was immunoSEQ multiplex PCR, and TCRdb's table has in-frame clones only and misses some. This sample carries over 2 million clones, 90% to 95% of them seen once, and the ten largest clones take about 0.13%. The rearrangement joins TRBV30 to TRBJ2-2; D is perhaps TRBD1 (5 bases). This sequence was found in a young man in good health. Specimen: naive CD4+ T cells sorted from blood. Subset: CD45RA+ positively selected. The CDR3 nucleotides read TGTGCCTGGAGTTCATCTTGGACACTCACCGGGGAGCTGTTTTTT. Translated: CAWSSSWTLTGELFF.